These 30 T cell receptor beta chains originate from one sample sequenced in a study of blood T cells in healthy people across ages. A second about 6 to 12 cycle PCR used barcoded and J-beta primers. TCRdb recomputed calls from the 5' RACE reads with MiXCR, one row per CDR3 protein. Of 550,000 to 600,000 distinct CDR3 sequences listed, 27% are singletons. Sequenced material: blood. All receptors come from a woman in her 70s in good health.

This clonotype has a handful of counts. An end of the junction differs from the germline gene, which may be a read error. V is TRBV6-2 or TRBV6-3 and J is TRBJ2-3; 11 bases fit TRBD1. The CDR3 sequence is 14 residues long. Germline CDR1 is MNHEY and CDR2 is SVGEGT. The CDR3 reads CASTERTGGDTQYF. The CDR3 DNA reads TGTGCCAGCACAGAGCGGACAGGGGGCGATACGCAGTACTTT.

J is TRBJ1-3 and V is TRBV5-1; D is undetermined. Germline CDR1 SGHRS, CDR2 YFSETQ. CDR3 length equals 16 residues. V was trimmed by 5 bases and J by 0 bases, leaving 15 bases between them. This CDR3 reads CASRPRTGASGNTIYF. The CDR3 nucleotides are TGCGCCAGCAGACCTAGGACGGGAGCCTCTGGAAACACCATATATTTT.

The chain couples TRBV3-1 to TRBJ2-4; unclear D gene. V was shortened by 4 bases and J by 6 bases, with 10 bases between the two germline ends. CDR3 length: 13 amino acids. The germline V gene encodes CDR1 LGHDT and CDR2 YNNKEL (reference sequence). CDR3 protein: CASSRDIGNIQYF. DNA for the CDR3: TGTGCCAGCAGCCGAGACATAGGAAACATTCAGTACTTC.

CDR3 residues: CASSPQASGGAYEQYF. In DNA, the CDR3 is TGTGCCAGCAGTCCCCAGGCTAGCGGGGGGGCCTACGAGCAGTACTTC. This chain uses TRBV12-3 or TRBV12-4 with TRBJ2-7; 12 bases match TRBD2. V shed 5 bases and J 2 bases; nucleotides not matched to a gene: 7. The CDR3 runs to 16 residues.

In its sample, this clonotype was seen a few times. The gene calls are TRBV11-2 and TRBJ2-1, with D possibly being TRBD2 (6 bases). V lost 4 bases, J lost 7 bases, and 14 bases lay in between. This CDR3 has 14 residues. Looked up from germline, CDR1 is SGHAT and CDR2 is FQNNGV. CDR3 residues: CASSSGLAWNEQFF. DNA for the CDR3: TGTGCCAGCAGCTCGGGGCTAGCGTGGAATGAGCAGTTCTTC.

This clonotype was detected only a few times. Compared with germline, one end of the junction differs, possibly owing to a read error. The rearrangement uses TRBV10-3 and TRBJ2-7; 10 bases are a match to TRBD2. Per germline, CDR1 ENHRY and CDR2 SYGVKD. The CDR3 is made up of 15 amino acids. CDR3 sequence (DNA): TGTGCCATCAGTGAAGCGGGGGGGCGCAATGGTGAGCAGTATTTC. This translates into CAISEAGGRNGEQYF.

The chain links TRBV6-1 to TRBJ2-1, with D possibly TRBD2 on 6 matching bases. Germline loops: CDR1 MNHNS, CDR2 SASEGT. The CDR3 covers 17 residues. Trimming took 7 bases from V and 0 from J, leaving 19 bases between them. CDR3 bases: TGTGCCAGCATTTCGGGGCTAGCCGGGGGCTCCTACAATGAGCAGTTCTTC. Translated: CASISGLAGGSYNEQFF.

The gene calls are TRBV20-1 and TRBJ1-2; 8 bases align to TRBD1. With V trimmed by 5 bases and J by 7 bases, 9 bases remained unmatched. The CDR3 spans 13 residues. The germline V gene has CDR1 DFQATT and CDR2 SNEGSKA (reference sequence). The CDR3 here is CSARRQGASGYTF. The DNA of the CDR3 is TGCAGTGCTCGACGGCAGGGGGCTAGTGGCTACACCTTC.

The chain is built from TRBV30 and TRBJ1-2; no firm D call. This CDR3 is 12 amino acids long. The ends were cut back, 3 bases at V and 4 bases at J, with 9 bases in the middle. Germline V gene lookup returns CDR1 GTSNPN and CDR2 SVGIG (reference sequence). The CDR3 spells CAWRRQGYGYTF. For the CDR3, the DNA is TGTGCCTGGAGAAGGCAAGGCTATGGCTACACCTTC.

This clonotype has just a few counts. At one end, the junction sequence differs from germline, possibly due to a read error. V is TRBV27 and J is TRBJ1-6; D not certain. CDR1 is MNHEY, CDR2 SMNVEV, per germline (reference sequence). The CDR3 covers 14 residues. CDR3 region: CACSLDGFNSPLHF. CDR3 nucleotides: TGTGCCTGCAGTTTAGACGGATTTAATTCACCCCTCCACTTT.

This clonotype was counted a few times. The chain is built from TRBV7-2 and TRBJ2-6, with D possibly being TRBD2 (6 bases). The CDR3 sequence is 15 residues long. CDR1 is SGHTA and CDR2 is FQGNSA in the germline V gene. V gave up 1 base and J gave up 7 bases, with 11 bases separating them. For the CDR3, the DNA is TGTGCCAGCAGCTTAGTTGGGGGGATTGCCAACGTCCTGACTTTC. It specifies CASSLVGGIANVLTF.

This clonotype has more than one count but fewer than ten. V and J are TRBV5-1 and TRBJ2-5; TRBD2 matches at 8 bases. CDR3 length equals 15 residues. Losses at the gene ends were 0 bases for V and 5 bases for J; bases not matched to a gene: 6. Germline CDR1 reads SGHRS; CDR2 reads YFSETQ. This chain's CDR3 is CASSLAGSGVETQYF. The DNA for the CDR3 is TGCGCCAGCAGCTTGGCCGGTAGCGGGGTGGAGACCCAGTACTTC.

The rearrangement joins TRBV5-1 to TRBJ1-2; D gene ambiguous. This CDR3 spans 18 amino acids. The V end lost 0 bases, the J end lost 6 bases, and 24 bases lay between the germline ends. Germline assignment: CDR1 SGHRS and CDR2 YFSETQ. CDR3 sequence (DNA): TGCGCCAGCAGCTTGGCCTGGGTGGACTCCCTAAAGTCGGATGGCTACACCTTC. Its protein product is CASSLAWVDSLKSDGYTF.

This clonotype has a handful of counts. The chain is built from TRBV21-1 and TRBJ2-7; the D call TRBD1 from the table was never checked on the DNA. TRBV21-1 is termed a pseudogene. CDR3 size: 16 residues. CDR3 nucleotide sequence: TGTGCCAGCAGTCGCAGGGGGCCCCTAAGCCCCTACGAGCAGTACTTC. Translation: CASSRRGPLSPYEQYF.

Here the CDR3 DNA reads TGTGCCAGCAGCTTAGGGACCCTTGAGGGAGAGACCCAGTACTTC. Translating gives CASSLGTLEGETQYF. J is TRBJ2-5 and V is TRBV7-2, with D perhaps TRBD2 (5 bases). The germline gives CDR1 SGHTA, CDR2 FQGNSA. The ends were cut back, 1 base at V and 4 bases at J, with 13 bases in the middle. The CDR3 has 15 residues.

This rearrangement joins TRBV27 to TRBJ2-3; D might be TRBD1 or TRBD2, each matching 7 bases. Germline CDR1 is MNHEY and CDR2 is SMNVEV (reference sequence). The CDR3 has 15 amino acids. V gave up 3 bases and J gave up 6 bases, with 16 bases separating them. The chain's CDR3 is CASSLWQGGMDTQYF. Here the CDR3 DNA reads TGTGCCAGCAGTTTGTGGCAGGGGGGGATGGATACGCAGTATTTT.

The J gene is TRBJ2-5, the V gene TRBV19; either TRBD1 or TRBD2 may fit D (5 bases each). The V gene's germline CDR1 is LNHDA and CDR2 SQIVND (reference sequence). The V end lost 1 base, the J end lost 4 bases, and 16 bases lay between the germline ends. This CDR3 is 16 amino acids long. CDR3 loop: CASSIVPRKGRETQYF. The CDR3 DNA reads TGTGCCAGTAGTATAGTCCCTCGGAAGGGGAGAGAGACCCAGTACTTC.

The V gene is TRBV4-2, the J gene TRBJ2-2, with TRBD2 matching 11 bases. The V gene's germline CDR1 is LGHNA and CDR2 YNFKEQ. The J segment lost 0 bases and the V segment lost 4 bases, leaving 1 base of the junction unmatched. The CDR3 totals 16 residues. The CDR3 bases are TGTGCCAGCAGCCCGACTAGCGGGGCGAACACCGGGGAGCTGTTTTTT. This sequence encodes CASSPTSGANTGELFF.

CDR3 nucleotides: TGTGCCAGCCAGTTTGACACCGGGGAGCTGTTTTTT. Translated, it gives CASQFDTGELFF. The chain employs TRBV2 and TRBJ2-2; D is uncertain. V was pared by 8 bases and J by 3 bases, with 7 bases between. CDR3 length equals 12 residues. The V gene's germline CDR1 is SNHLY and CDR2 FYNNEI.

This chain links TRBV7-2 with TRBJ2-3; the D is unclear. The germline CDR1 and CDR2 sequences are SGHTA and FQGNSA. Trimming pared 3 bases from V and 2 bases from J, leaving 3 bases between. The CDR3 extends over 12 amino acids. The CDR3 DNA follows: TGTGCCAGCAGCTTGTTCACAGATACGCAGTATTTT. Protein: CASSLFTDTQYF.

This clonotype was counted ten times or more. The rearrangement links TRBV10-3 to TRBJ1-4, with 7 bases matching TRBD1. The germline CDR1 and CDR2 sequences are ENHRY and SYGVKD. V gave up 2 bases and J gave up 1 base; unmatched junction bases: 16. The CDR3 covers 20 residues. In nucleotides, the CDR3 is TGTGCCATCAGTGAGACCAATACAGGGGAAGGCTATGGAACTAATGAAAAACTGTTTTTT. This encodes CAISETNTGEGYGTNEKLFF.

The rearrangement uses TRBV12-3 or TRBV12-4 and TRBJ1-2, with no clear D. Between the trimmed V and J ends, which lost 2 bases and 8 bases, there was a span of 15 bases. The CDR3 length is 14 residues. The CDR3 protein is CASSLLSGRRGYTF. The DNA of the CDR3 is TGTGCCAGCAGTTTATTGTCGGGGAGAAGGGGCTACACCTTC.

The chain links TRBV12-3 or TRBV12-4 to TRBJ1-3; D ambiguous. The ends were cut back, 5 bases at V and 0 bases at J, with 14 bases in the middle. The length of the CDR3 is 16 residues. DNA of the CDR3: TGTGCCAGCAGTCGCCGGGCAGCATCCTCTGGAAACACCATATATTTT. It encodes CASSRRAASSGNTIYF.

The rearrangement links TRBV12-3 or TRBV12-4 to TRBJ2-7; a possible D gene is TRBD1 (6 bases). V was shortened by 6 bases and J by 13 bases, with 19 bases between the two germline ends. The CDR3 totals 12 residues. This chain's CDR3 is CASRPTGQTPYF. The CDR3 DNA is TGTGCCAGCAGGCCAACAGGGCAGACCCCTTACTTC.

With respect to this clonotype: A junction end diverges from the germline sequence, so it may reflect a read error. The rearrangement joins TRBV7-2 to TRBJ2-3, with TRBD2 identical over 10 bases. The CDR3 spans 14 residues. From germline, CDR1 is SGHTA and CDR2 FQGNSA. The CDR3 DNA reads as TGTGCCAGTATAAGGACTAGCGGCCAAGAGACCCAGTACTTT. Protein sequence: CASIRTSGQETQYF.

The V call is TRBV5-1, the J call TRBJ2-3, with D perhaps TRBD2 (6 bases). V lost 4 bases to trimming and J lost 1 base, with 16 bases between them. CDR3 length equals 16 residues. In germline, CDR1 is SGHRS, CDR2 YFSETQ. In DNA, the CDR3 is TGCGCCAGCAGCCCGTTGGGAGGAGACGGCACAGATACGCAGTATTTT. It yields the protein CASSPLGGDGTDTQYF. Complete variable domain (other parts from reference TRBV5-1 and TRBJ2-3): KAGVTQTPRYLIKTRGQQVTLSCSPISGHRSVSWYQQTPGQGLQFLFEYFSETQRNKGNFPGRFSGRQFSNSRSEMNVSTLELGDSALYLCASSPLGGDGTDTQYFGPGTRLTVL.

This clonotype was seen more than once but under ten times. The genes are TRBV7-2 and TRBJ2-5; D is uncertain. V was clipped by 2 bases and J by 6 bases, with 10 bases between them. The CDR3 length is 13 residues. Germline values: CDR1 SGHTA, CDR2 FQGNSA. CDR3 bases: TGTGCCAGCAGCTTAAATCCCCGGCAGACCCAGTACTTC. Translating gives CASSLNPRQTQYF.

This clonotype was recorded a few times. Here the CDR3 reads CSARGTTITDTQYF. CDR3 sequence (DNA): TGCAGTGCTAGAGGGACTACGATCACAGATACGCAGTATTTT. This chain uses TRBV20-1 with TRBJ2-3, with D tentatively TRBD2 (6 bases). This CDR3 comprises 14 residues. Deletions cut 1 base from V and 2 bases from J, with 10 bases between. Germline V gene sequence: CDR1 DFQATT, CDR2 SNEGSKA (reference sequence).

The CDR3 nucleotides are TGTGCCAGCAGCTTAAAAAGCGGGGGCCAGACCCAGTACTTC. It yields the protein CASSLKSGGQTQYF. The chain combines TRBV7-2 with TRBJ2-5; 8 positions agree with TRBD2. The CDR3 covers 14 residues. V shed 2 bases, J shed 6 bases, and the junction held 5 bases outside the gene matches. Germline V gives CDR1 SGHTA, CDR2 FQGNSA.

This clonotype was recorded a few times. This chain uses TRBV12-3 or TRBV12-4 with TRBJ1-2; D gene ambiguous. The length of the CDR3 is 13 residues. Trimming pared 6 bases from V and 3 bases from J, leaving 11 bases between. Here the CDR3 reads CASSSFSYYGYTF. As DNA, the CDR3 is TGTGCCAGCAGCTCCTTTTCCTACTATGGCTACACCTTC.